The 9 T cell receptor beta chains below all came from one sample that was sequenced in a study of regulatory T cells in long-lasting Graves disease. Time point of the sample: newly diagnosed GD, antithyroid drugs for less than 3 months. PBMC-extracted RNA yielded the TCR library. Building the TCR beta libraries relied on iRepertoire HTBI primers, and CDR3 regions underwent Arm-PCR. In TCRdb, the multiplex PCR reads were re-called with MiXCR into one record per CDR3 protein. The sample lists some 220,000 distinct CDR3 sequences, about 19% occurring once. This same sample was also part of a study on T cells in Graves' hyperthyroidism and ophthalmopathy.

The sequencing here drew on peripheral blood mononuclear cells (PBMCs), taken at new diagnosis, from a patient treated with antithyroid drugs. The receptors here all came from a woman in her thirties with Graves disease.

Concerning this clonotype itself: It may be a read error: a sequence one base away is much more abundant. The rearrangement links TRBV18 to TRBJ2-7; the D gene is possibly TRBD1 (5 bases). The CDR3 extends over 16 amino acids. The germline CDR1 and CDR2 sequences are KGHSH and LQKENI. The DNA of the CDR3 is TGTGCCAGCCCACCCTTAATGGAACAGGTATCCAACGAGCAGTACTTC. Residues: CASPPLMEQVSNEQYF. The whole variable domain, remainder taken from reference TRBV18 and TRBJ2-7, is NAGVMQNPRHLVRRRGQEARLRCSPMKGHSHVYWYRQLPEEGLKFMVYLQKENIIDESGMPKERFSAEFPKEGPSILRIQQVVRGDSAAYFCASPPLMEQVSNEQYFGPGTRLTVT.

This chain connects TRBV19 to TRBJ1-5, with 8 bases fitting TRBD1. After removal of 6 bases from V and 8 bases from J, the junction contained 9 bases not matched to a gene. Germline values: CDR1 LNHDA, CDR2 SQIVND (reference sequence). This CDR3 has 14 residues. The CDR3 nucleotides are TGTGCCAGTAGGACCCGGACAGGGTTAGAGCCCCAGCATTTT. It specifies CASRTRTGLEPQHF.

This clonotype was seen many times. The chain uses TRBV10-2 and TRBJ1-5, with D hard to call. Germline V gene sequence: CDR1 WSHSY, CDR2 SAAADI. The CDR3 loop spans 14 amino acids. V lost 4 bases to trimming and J lost 8 bases, with 15 bases between them. In nucleotides, the CDR3 is TGCGCCAGCAGTGTGGAAAACCCTAATGAGCCCCAGCATTTT. As protein: CASSVENPNEPQHF.

There are many counts of this clonotype. This rearrangement joins TRBV19 to TRBJ1-1; tentatively, D is TRBD1 (5 bases). The CDR3 is 15 amino acids. V was cut by 0 bases and J by 0 bases, with 8 bases left in between. Germline lookup yields CDR1 LNHDA and CDR2 SQIVND (reference sequence). The CDR3 nucleotides read TGTGCCAGTAGTATAGATCCGGGGGTGAACACTGAAGCTTTCTTT. It is translated as CASSIDPGVNTEAFF.

This clonotype was detected only a few times. The chain recombines TRBV19 with TRBJ1-5; D call uncertain. Looked up from germline, CDR1 is LNHDA and CDR2 is SQIVND (reference sequence). The CDR3 sequence is 14 residues long. V lost 7 bases to trimming and J lost 2 bases, with 12 bases between them. CDR3 sequence (DNA): TGTGCCAGTACCTACATGTTGGGCAATCAGCCCCAGCATTTT. This gives the protein CASTYMLGNQPQHF.

Notes on this clonotype: A much larger clone lies one base from this, so it may be a read error. CDR3 coding DNA: TGCAGTGCTAGTCCCGTGACAGAGGGTGAAAAACTGTTTTTT. Its translation: CSASPVTEGEKLFF. This rearrangement joins TRBV20-1 to TRBJ1-4; D is perhaps TRBD1 (5 bases). V was pared by 3 bases and J by 7 bases, with 15 bases between. The CDR3 extends over 14 amino acids. Germline assignment: CDR1 DFQATT and CDR2 SNEGSKA (reference sequence).

This clonotype has ten or more counts. The V and J genes are TRBV3-1 and TRBJ2-1; D is possibly TRBD2 (6 bases). The CDR3 totals 16 residues. V was trimmed by 0 bases and J by 8 bases, leaving 17 bases between them. Germline values: CDR1 LGHDT, CDR2 YNNKEL (reference sequence). The CDR3 here is CASSQEVSGLTYEQFF. The CDR3 nucleotides are TGTGCCAGCAGCCAAGAAGTTAGCGGCCTTACTTATGAGCAGTTCTTC.

This clonotype appeared many times. The chain has TRBV7-9 and TRBJ1-4, with TRBD1 identical over 9 bases. The germline gives CDR1 SEHNR, CDR2 FQNEAQ (reference sequence). With V trimmed by 5 bases and J by 0 bases, 1 base remained unmatched. This CDR3 comprises 15 residues. The CDR3 reads CASSRTGATNEKLFF. The CDR3 DNA sequence: TGTGCCAGCAGCCGGACAGGGGCAACTAATGAAAAACTGTTTTTT. Based on the CDR3 plus reference TRBV7-9 and TRBJ1-4, the full variable domain is DTGVSQNPRHKITKRGQNVTFRCDPISEHNRLYWYRQTLGQGPEFLTYFQNEAQLEKSRLLSDRFSAERPKGSFSTLEIQRTEQGDSAMYLCASSRTGATNEKLFFGSGTQLSVL.

This clonotype was recorded at least ten times. The V gene is TRBV3-1, the J gene TRBJ1-1; no firm D call. CDR1 LGHDT and CDR2 YNNKEL come from the germline V gene (reference sequence). The CDR3 is 12 residues long. The V end was cut by 6 bases, the J end by 5 bases, with 10 bases between. The CDR3 DNA reads TGTGCCAGCAGGAAGGAAGGAACTGAAGCTTTCTTT. Protein: CASRKEGTEAFF.